This record looks at one T cell receptor (beta chain) sequence and its context. Read sequence stops 3 residues before the CDR3 end, and the germline J gene provides the missing end. Libraries were prepared by immunoSEQ multiplex PCR; TCRdb keeps only in-frame clonotypes and omits some of them. Reported are fewer than 25,000 clones; the ten largest clones contain 5% to 7%. This sample is drawn from a study of T cells in women clearing cervical HPV infection. This CDR3 comprises 14 residues. The V gene's germline CDR1 is SGHVS and CDR2 FNYEAQ. Trimming left V 8 bases short and J 3 bases short, with 17 bases between.

Source material: blood buffy coat. This sequence joins TRBV7-6 and TRBJ2-7; D is possibly TRBD1 (6 bases). This TCR came from a woman between 18 and 75 years old with a cervical HPV16 infection that either progressed to CIN3+ or cleared (not recorded which). Incomplete CDR3 DNA: TGTGCCAGCGCCCCTCCAACAGGGAGCTACGAG. It translates to CASAPPTGSYE. The whole CDR3 sequence is CASAPPTGSYEQYF.